In this sample, the clone carrying this T cell receptor beta chain turned up once. This CDR3 spans 14 amino acids. Germline CDR1 and CDR2: GTSNPN and SVGIG (reference sequence). V lost 2 bases and J lost 6; bases outside the gene matches: 3. This entry comes from a study of CD8+ T cells in alopecia areata. Turning to the study itself: Tofacitinib continued for 6 to 18 months and was then withheld for 6 months.

TCR sequencing used cDNA made by reverse transcription of extracted RNA. TCRdb keeps only in-frame clones here, not all; method: immunoSEQ multiplex PCR. Among 80,000 to 100,000 clones listed, about 45% were seen once. Peripheral blood and lesional scalp punch biopsies were taken from alopecia areata patients. Sample: CD4+ T cells sorted from blood. The chain links TRBV30 to TRBJ1-5; 11 nucleotides agree with TRBD1. The source of this sequence is a human donor with alopecia areata. CDR3: CAWSLDRGRQPQHF. CDR3 nucleotide sequence: TGTGCCTGGAGTTTGGACAGGGGGCGTCAGCCCCAGCATTTT.